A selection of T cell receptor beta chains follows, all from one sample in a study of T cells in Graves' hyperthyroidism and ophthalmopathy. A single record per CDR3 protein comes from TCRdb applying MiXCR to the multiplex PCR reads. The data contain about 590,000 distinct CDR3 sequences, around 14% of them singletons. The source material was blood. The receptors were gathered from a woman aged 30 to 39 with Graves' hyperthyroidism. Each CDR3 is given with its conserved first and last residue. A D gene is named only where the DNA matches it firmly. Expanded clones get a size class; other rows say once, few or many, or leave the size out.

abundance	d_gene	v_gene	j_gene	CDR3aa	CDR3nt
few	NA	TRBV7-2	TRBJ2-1	CASSLEYGKRVLGKKAGEQFF	TGTGCCAGCAGCTTAGAATACGGCAAGCGGGTACTGGGTAAGAAAGCGGGTGAGCAGTTCTTC
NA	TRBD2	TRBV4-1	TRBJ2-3	CASSLTSGQAGGSDTQYF	TGCGCCAGCAGCCTCACCAGCGGCCAAGCGGGAGGATCAGATACGCAGTATTTT
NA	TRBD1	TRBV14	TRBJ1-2	CASSQSMTGDYGYTF	TGTGCCAGCAGCCAAAGTATGACAGGGGACTATGGCTACACCTTC
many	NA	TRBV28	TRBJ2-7	CASSSQVEQYF	TGTGCCAGCAGTTCCCAAGTCGAGCAGTACTTC
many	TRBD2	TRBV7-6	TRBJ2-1	CASSSTTSGGPNEQFF	TGTGCCAGCAGCTCCACGACTAGCGGGGGACCCAATGAGCAGTTCTTC
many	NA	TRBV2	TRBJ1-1	CATRGTEAFF	TGTGCCACCCGAGGGACAGAAGCTTTCTTT
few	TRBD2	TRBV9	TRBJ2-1	CASSPRLAGGPSYNEQFF	TGTGCCAGCAGCCCTCGACTAGCGGGAGGGCCTTCCTACAATGAGCAGTTCTTC
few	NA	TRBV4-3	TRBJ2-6	CASSLWVLGANVLTF	TGCGCCAGCAGCCTATGGGTCTTGGGGGCCAACGTCCTGACTTTC
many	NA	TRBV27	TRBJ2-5	CASSLRNRETQYF	TGTGCCAGCAGTTTACGCAATCGAGAGACCCAGTACTTC
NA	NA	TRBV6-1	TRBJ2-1	CASGSTEQFF	TGTGCCAGCGGTAGCACGGAGCAGTTCTTC
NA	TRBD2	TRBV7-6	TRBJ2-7	CASSYRTSSYEQYF	TGTGCCAGCAGCTACCGGACTAGCTCCTACGAGCAGTACTTC
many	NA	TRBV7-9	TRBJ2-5	CASSLGNGGPERETQYF	TGTGCCAGCAGCTTAGGGAATGGCGGGCCTGAGCGAGAGACCCAGTACTTC
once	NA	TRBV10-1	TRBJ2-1	CASRSGVRDEQFF	TGCGCCAGCAGATCAGGGGTTCGGGATGAGCAGTTCTTC
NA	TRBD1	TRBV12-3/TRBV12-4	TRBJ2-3	CASSFIGTGSTDTQYF	TGTGCCAGCAGTTTTATCGGGACAGGAAGCACAGATACGCAGTATTTT
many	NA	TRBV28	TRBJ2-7	CASSQGLLGYEQYF	TGTGCCAGCAGTCAAGGACTACTAGGCTACGAGCAGTACTTC
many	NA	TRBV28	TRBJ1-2	CASSYRSRNYGYTF	TGTGCCAGCAGTTACAGGTCCCGTAACTATGGCTACACCTTC
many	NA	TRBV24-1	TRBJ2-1	CATSEATGNREQFF	TGTGCCACCAGTGAGGCGACCGGAAATAGGGAGCAGTTCTTC
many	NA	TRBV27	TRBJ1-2	CASSWGLGYGYTF	TGTGCCAGCAGTTGGGGTCTCGGCTATGGCTACACCTTC
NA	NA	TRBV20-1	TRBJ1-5	CSAPRREWGSSNQPQHF	TGCAGTGCTCCGCGAAGGGAGTGGGGGTCGAGCAATCAGCCCCAGCATTTT
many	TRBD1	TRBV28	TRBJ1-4	CASSWGQRNEKLFF	TGTGCCAGCAGTTGGGGACAGCGTAATGAAAAACTGTTTTTT
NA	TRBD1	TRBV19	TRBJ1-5	CATSGTGVQPQHF	TGTGCCACCTCCGGGACAGGGGTTCAGCCCCAGCATTTT
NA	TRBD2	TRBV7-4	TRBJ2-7	CASSFAMGGTSGSYEQYF	TGTGCCAGCAGCTTTGCAATGGGAGGGACTAGCGGGAGTTACGAGCAGTACTTC
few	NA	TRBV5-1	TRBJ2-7	CASSFGSSRNSYEQYF	TGCGCCAGCAGCTTTGGGTCTAGCCGTAATTCCTACGAGCAGTACTTC
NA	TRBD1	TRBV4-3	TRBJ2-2	CASSQALQGAGAGELFF	TGCGCCAGCAGCCAAGCCTTACAGGGGGCGGGTGCCGGGGAGCTGTTTTTT
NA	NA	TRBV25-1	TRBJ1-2	CASSEKGEVGYTF	TGTGCCAGCAGTGAAAAGGGGGAGGTTGGCTACACCTTC
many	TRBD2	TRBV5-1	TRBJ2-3	CASSSGTSGDTQYF	TGCGCCAGCAGCTCGGGGACTAGCGGAGATACGCAGTATTTT
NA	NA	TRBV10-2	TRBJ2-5	CASRLGELQYF	TGCGCCAGCAGGTTGGGGGAGCTACAGTACTTC
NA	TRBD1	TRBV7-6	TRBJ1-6	CASSSETGGYNSPLHF	TGTGCCAGCAGCTCAGAGACAGGGGGCTATAATTCACCCCTCCACTTT
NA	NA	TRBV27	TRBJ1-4	CASSVGHGINEKLFF	TGTGCCAGCAGCGTCGGACACGGGATTAATGAAAAACTGTTTTTT
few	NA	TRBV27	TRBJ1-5	CASSMGNQPQHF	TGTGCCAGCAGCATGGGGAATCAGCCCCAGCATTTT
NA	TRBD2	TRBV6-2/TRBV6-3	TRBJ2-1	CASIPGTRNEQFF	TGTGCCAGCATTCCCGGGACTAGAAATGAGCAGTTCTTC
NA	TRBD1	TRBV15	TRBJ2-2	CATGQGLDTGELFF	TGTGCCACCGGACAGGGTCTGGATACCGGGGAGCTGTTTTTT
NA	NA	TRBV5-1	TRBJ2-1	CASSADGSPYNEQFF	TGCGCCAGCAGCGCGGACGGCAGCCCCTACAATGAGCAGTTCTTC
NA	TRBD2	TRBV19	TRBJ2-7	CASSGVAGPTTPTEQYF	TGTGCCAGTAGTGGGGTAGCGGGCCCGACAACCCCAACCGAGCAGTACTTC
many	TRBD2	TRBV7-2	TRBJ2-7	CASSLPAGGFYEQYF	TGTGCCAGCAGCCTCCCAGCGGGAGGGTTCTACGAGCAGTACTTC
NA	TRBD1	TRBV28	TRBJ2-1	CASSPLGTGVNGQFF	TGTGCCAGCAGCCCTCTCGGGACAGGGGTGAATGGGCAGTTCTTC
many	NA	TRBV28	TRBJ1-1	CASRGIEAFF	TGTGCCAGCCGAGGTATTGAAGCTTTCTTT
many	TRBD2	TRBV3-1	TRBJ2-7	CASSPLAGGPHEQYF	TGTGCCAGCAGCCCGCTAGCGGGAGGGCCCCACGAGCAGTACTTC
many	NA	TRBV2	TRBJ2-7	CASSPEGSSNEQYF	TGTGCCAGCAGTCCTGAGGGGTCGTCGAACGAGCAGTACTTC
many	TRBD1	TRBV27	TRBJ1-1	CASSSRTGTAVLNTEAFF	TGTGCCAGCAGTTCGCGAACCGGGACAGCCGTACTTAACACTGAAGCTTTCTTT
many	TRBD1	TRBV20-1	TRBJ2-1	CSAIDRGNEQFF	TGCAGTGCTATTGACAGGGGCAATGAGCAGTTCTTC
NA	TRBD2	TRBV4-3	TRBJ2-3	CASSQAAGATDTQYF	TGCGCCAGCAGCCAAGCCGCGGGAGCCACAGATACGCAGTATTTT
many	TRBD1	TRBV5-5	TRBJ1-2	CASSPTSGTVDYGYTF	TGTGCCAGCAGCCCGACCTCGGGGACAGTCGATTATGGCTACACCTTC
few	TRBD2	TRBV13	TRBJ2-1	CASSSPGGQIYNEQFF	TGTGCCAGCAGCTCGCCGGGGGGGCAAATCTACAATGAGCAGTTCTTC
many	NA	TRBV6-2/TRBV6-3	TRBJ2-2	CASSMTRNTGELFF	TGTGCCAGCAGTATGACTAGGAACACCGGGGAGCTGTTTTTT
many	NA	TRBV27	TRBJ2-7	CASSPRGGSYEQYF	TGTGCCAGCAGTCCTAGGGGGGGCTCCTACGAGCAGTACTTC
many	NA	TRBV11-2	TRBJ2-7	CASSLDRAPTYEQYF	TGTGCCAGCAGCTTAGACAGGGCGCCTACCTACGAGCAGTACTTC
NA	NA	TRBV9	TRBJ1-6	CASSVAGGGDNSPLHF	TGTGCCAGCAGCGTAGCGGGAGGGGGGGATAATTCACCCCTCCACTTT
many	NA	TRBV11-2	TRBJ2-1	CASSYISRRNNEQFF	TGTGCCAGCAGCTACATCTCAAGGAGGAACAATGAGCAGTTCTTC
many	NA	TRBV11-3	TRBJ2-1	CASSFTGVPYNEQFF	TGTGCCAGCAGCTTTACGGGAGTACCCTACAATGAGCAGTTCTTC
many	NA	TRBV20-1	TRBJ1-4	CSASKAINEKLFF	TGCAGTGCTAGTAAGGCGATTAATGAAAAACTGTTTTTT
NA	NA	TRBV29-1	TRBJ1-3	CSVITARGASGNTIYF	TGCAGCGTTATCACAGCGAGAGGGGCCTCTGGAAACACCATATATTTT
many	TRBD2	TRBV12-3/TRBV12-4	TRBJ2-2	CASSLELAGGDTGELFF	TGTGCCAGCAGTTTGGAGCTAGCGGGAGGTGACACCGGGGAGCTGTTTTTT